Below, one TCR beta chain is given with its context. Its matching antigen is unknown. This specimen belongs to a study of shared clonotypes between healthy human individuals. Study-level results: Across a handful of donors, naive CD4 shared 4.5% to 6%, naive CD8 around 4%, memory CD4 more than 2%, memory CD8 under 0.5%.

V gave up 2 bases and J gave up 0 bases, with 8 bases separating them. Per the germline V gene, CDR1 is WNHNN and CDR2 is SYGVQD (reference sequence). The CDR3 loop spans 14 amino acids. This table comes from immunoSEQ multiplex PCR, and its TCRdb copy is limited to in-frame clones, with some not included. The sample lists a few million clones; less than 95% were seen once. This TCR was sampled from a man aged 18 to 35 in good health. Some clones in this sample may be carry-over from other donors' samples. The specimen was naive CD4+ T cells from PBMCs. Subset defined: CD45RA+ positively selected. The V call is TRBV10-1, the J call TRBJ2-7; maybe TRBD1 (5 bases). CDR3 nucleotide sequence: TGCGCCAGCAGTGAGGACAGTAACTCCTACGAGCAGTACTTC. Amino acids: CASSEDSNSYEQYF.